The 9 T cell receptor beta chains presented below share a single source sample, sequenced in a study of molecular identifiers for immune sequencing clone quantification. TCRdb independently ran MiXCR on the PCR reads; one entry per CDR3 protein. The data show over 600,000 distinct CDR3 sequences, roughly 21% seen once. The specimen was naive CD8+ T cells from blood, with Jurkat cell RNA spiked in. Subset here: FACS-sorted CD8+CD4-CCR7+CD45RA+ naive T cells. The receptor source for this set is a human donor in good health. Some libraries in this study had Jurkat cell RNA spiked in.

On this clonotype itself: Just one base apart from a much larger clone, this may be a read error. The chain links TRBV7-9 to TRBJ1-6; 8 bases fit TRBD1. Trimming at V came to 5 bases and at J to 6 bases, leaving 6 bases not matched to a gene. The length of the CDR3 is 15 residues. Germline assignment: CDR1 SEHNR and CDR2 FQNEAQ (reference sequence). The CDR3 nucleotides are TGTGCCAGCAGCCTTGGACAGGGTGGTAATTCACCCCTCCACTTT. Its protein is CASSLGQGGNSPLHF.

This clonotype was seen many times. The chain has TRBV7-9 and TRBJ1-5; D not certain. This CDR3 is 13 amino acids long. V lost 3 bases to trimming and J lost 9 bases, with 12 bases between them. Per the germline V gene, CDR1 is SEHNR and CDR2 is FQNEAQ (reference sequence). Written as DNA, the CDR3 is TGTGCCAGCAGCTTTCCCGGGCCGGGGCCCCAGCATTTT. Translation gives CASSFPGPGPQHF. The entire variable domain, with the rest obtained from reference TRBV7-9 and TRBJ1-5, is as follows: DTGVSQNPRHKITKRGQNVTFRCDPISEHNRLYWYRQTLGQGPEFLTYFQNEAQLEKSRLLSDRFSAERPKGSFSTLEIQRTEQGDSAMYLCASSFPGPGPQHFGDGTRLSIL.

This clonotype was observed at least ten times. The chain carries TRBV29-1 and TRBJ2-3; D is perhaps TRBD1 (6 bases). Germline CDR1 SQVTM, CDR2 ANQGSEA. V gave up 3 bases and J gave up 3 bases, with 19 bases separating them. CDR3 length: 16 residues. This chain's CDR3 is CSVDRRQEEGTDTQYF. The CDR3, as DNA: TGCAGCGTTGACCGTAGACAGGAAGAGGGAACAGATACGCAGTATTTT.

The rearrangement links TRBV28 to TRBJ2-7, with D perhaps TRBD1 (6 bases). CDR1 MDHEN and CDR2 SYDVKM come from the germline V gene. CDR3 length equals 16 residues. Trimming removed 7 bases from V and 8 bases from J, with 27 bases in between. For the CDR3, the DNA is TGTGCCAGCACCCCTGGGCTACAGGGTGCCCTCCATAAGCAGTACTTC. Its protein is CASTPGLQGALHKQYF.

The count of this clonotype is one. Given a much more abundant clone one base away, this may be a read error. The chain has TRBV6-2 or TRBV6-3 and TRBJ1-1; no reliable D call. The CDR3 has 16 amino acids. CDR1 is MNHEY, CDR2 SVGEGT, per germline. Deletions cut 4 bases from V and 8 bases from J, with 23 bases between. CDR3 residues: CASSCSIPVGETEAFF. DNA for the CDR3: TGTGCCAGCAGTTGCTCGATTCCCGTTGGGGAAACAGAAGCTTTCTTT.

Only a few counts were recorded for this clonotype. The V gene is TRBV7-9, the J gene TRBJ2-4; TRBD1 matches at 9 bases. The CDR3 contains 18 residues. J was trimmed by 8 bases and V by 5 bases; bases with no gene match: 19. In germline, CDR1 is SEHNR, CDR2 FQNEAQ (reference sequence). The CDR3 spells CASSPRQGEDSRQYIQYF. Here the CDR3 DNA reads TGTGCCAGCAGCCCGCGACAGGGGGAAGATTCCCGCCAATACATTCAGTACTTC.

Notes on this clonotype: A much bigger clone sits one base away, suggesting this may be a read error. The CDR3 coding sequence is TGTGCCCCAACGTACTCGGACAGGGGCGCTGAAGCTTTCTTT. It specifies CAPTYSDRGAEAFF. The chain is built from TRBV24-1 and TRBJ1-1, with 9 bases fitting TRBD1. Germline V gene data show CDR1 as KGHDR and CDR2 as SFDVKD. CDR3 size: 14 residues. V shed 12 bases, J shed 6 bases, and the junction held 13 bases outside the gene matches.

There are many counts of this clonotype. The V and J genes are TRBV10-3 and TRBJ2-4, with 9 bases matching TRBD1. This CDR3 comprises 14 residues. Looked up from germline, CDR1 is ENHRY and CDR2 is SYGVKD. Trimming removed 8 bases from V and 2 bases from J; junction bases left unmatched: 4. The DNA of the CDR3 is TGTGCCATCGCCGGACAGGGGTCCAAAAACATTCAGTACTTC. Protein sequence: CAIAGQGSKNIQYF.

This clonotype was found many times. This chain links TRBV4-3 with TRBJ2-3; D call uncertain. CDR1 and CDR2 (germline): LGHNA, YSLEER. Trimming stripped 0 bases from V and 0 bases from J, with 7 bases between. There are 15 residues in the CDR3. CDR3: CASSQDQLSTDTQYF. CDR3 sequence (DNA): TGCGCCAGCAGCCAAGACCAGCTAAGCACAGATACGCAGTATTTT.